This TCR beta chain was retrieved from a study of T cells in Graves' hyperthyroidism and ophthalmopathy. General observations from the study: Separating ophthalmopathy from stable hyperthyroidism was achieved by a 13 V-J model.

The study enrolled patients aged 18 to 65 with newly diagnosed hyperthyroidism of under 2 months' duration. The source of the PBMCs was over 8.5 ml of fresh peripheral blood. Amplification of TCR beta CDR3 regions used RNA as the template. Using the HTBI primer set, a first-round RT-PCR was run on the TCR CDR3. TCRdb itself ran the multiplex PCR reads through MiXCR, one entry per CDR3 protein. This table has roughly 350,000 distinct CDR3 sequences, approximately 14% appearing once. This clonotype was seen repeatedly, ten times or more. Its target is unknown. The origin of this receptor is a woman in her 30s with Graves' hyperthyroidism. Sequenced: blood.

In nucleotides, the CDR3 is TGTGCCTGGAGTAGAGAATCGGTCGGTCCCCACGAGCAGTACTTC. It encodes CAWSRESVGPHEQYF. The V call is TRBV30, the J call TRBJ2-7, with D hard to call. CDR3 length: 15 residues. Germline loops: CDR1 GTSNPN, CDR2 SVGIG (reference sequence). Deletions cut 2 bases from V and 5 bases from J, with 19 bases between.